This TCR beta chain comes out of a study of response to subunit inactivated influenza vaccine (dated by TCRdb to 2016 to 2019). Some background on the complete study: The study used deep quantitative T cell receptor repertoire profiling to track responses to a trivalent subunit inactivated influenza vaccine.

The CDR3 spans 21 residues, from the cysteine through the phenylalanine. CDR3 DNA only is kept here, 63 bases in frame from base 1. Trimming takes 1 base off V and 0 bases off J; junction bases not matched to a gene: 13. CDR1 and CDR2 are drawn from the germline V gene: SGHTA, FQGNSA. The time point label here, explained by the study, means: approximately 40 days after influenza vaccine administration. The library was generated by RT-PCR. These reads were obtained on an Illumina HiSeq 2500. TCRdb redid the processing of the public reads, applying fastp at Q25 and MiXCR, and retained in-frame beta chains. One record per CDR3 amino acid sequence lists the most common genes and DNA. Across this sample there are over 400,000 distinct CDR3 sequences, with over 9.5% seen only once. The ten largest clones add up to less than 15% of the sample. Results and caveats for the whole study, not just this receptor: It was suggested by the authors that each seasonal influenza vaccination may recruit only a limited number of new T cells.

This clonotype has only a few counts. Its recognized antigen is unknown. No much larger clone is present one base from it, and per-base qualities are unavailable. The source was PBMCs from blood, collected more than 35 days after vaccination. The sequence joins TRBV7-2 to TRBJ2-1; 12 middle bases align to TRBD2. The sequence came from a man aged 45-60 years who received an inactivated influenza vaccine. Donor details come from another sample of the same person, matched by shared clones. Here is the DNA: TGTGCCAGCAGCTTAGTCGCGGGACTAGCGGGTGATGAATTCTCCTACAATGAGCAGTTCTTC. This is translated as CASSLVAGLAGDEFSYNEQFF. Where the CDR3 stops, the reference TRBV7-2 and TRBJ2-1 genes take over; the full variable domain is GAGVSQSPSNKVTEKGKDVELRCDPISGHTALYWYRQSLGQGLEFLIYFQGNSAPDKSGLPSDRFSAERTGGSVSTLTIQRTQQEDSAVYLCASSLVAGLAGDEFSYNEQFFGPGTRLTVL.